Listed below are T cell receptor beta chains from one sample, sequenced in a study of T cells in Graves' hyperthyroidism and ophthalmopathy. TCRdb itself ran the multiplex PCR reads through MiXCR, one entry per CDR3 protein. Altogether 500,000 to 800,000 distinct CDR3 sequences are present, roughly 14% being singletons, with the ten largest covering 9.5% to 15%. Sequenced input: blood. The receptors originated from a woman in her forties or fifties with Graves' ophthalmopathy. Each CDR3 is given with its conserved first and last residue. The D gene is left open where the match is weak. Some rows mark clone size as missing; the rest say once, few, many or name a class of expanded clone.

size	V	J	D	DNA	CDR3
few	TRBV6-1	TRBJ2-1	NA	TGTGCCAGCAGTGAAGGGAGTGCCTCCTACAATGAGCAGTTCTTC	CASSEGSASYNEQFF
many	TRBV5-4	TRBJ2-5	TRBD2	TGTGCCAGCAGCTTGGTGGGACGGACTAGCGGGGAACAAGAGACCCAGTACTTC	CASSLVGRTSGEQETQYF
few	TRBV19	TRBJ1-1	NA	TGTGCCAGTAGTATTAGGAGGCCAGACCTTCGTACTGAAGCTTTCTTT	CASSIRRPDLRTEAFF
few	TRBV7-9	TRBJ2-2	NA	TGTGCCAGCAGCTACCCGCCCAGAGGCACGAACACCGAGGAGCTGTTTTTT	CASSYPPRGTNTEELFF
NA	TRBV20-1	TRBJ2-3	TRBD2	TGCAGTGCTAGCGAGACTAGCGGAGCGACCACAGATACGCAGTATTTT	CSASETSGATTDTQYF
many	TRBV7-8	TRBJ2-7	TRBD1	TGTGCCAGCAGCTTAGCTAGTGACAGGGGAGGCGGGATGGGGTCTTACGAGCAGTACTTC	CASSLASDRGGGMGSYEQYF
NA	TRBV5-1	TRBJ1-3	NA	TGCGCCAGCAGCCCGAGTATGGGGCCGGGCGACACCATATATTTT	CASSPSMGPGDTIYF
many	TRBV6-2/TRBV6-3	TRBJ1-1	TRBD1	TGTGCCAGCAGTTACTCGAGTTCGACAGGGATACGAAGCACTGAAGCTTTCTTT	CASSYSSSTGIRSTEAFF
NA	TRBV6-1	TRBJ2-3	NA	TGTGCCAGCAGGCGTACAGGGGAGGGTACGCAGTATTTT	CASRRTGEGTQYF
many	TRBV6-1	TRBJ1-1	NA	TGTGCCAGCAGCGAAGACAGGTATCGAACTGAAGCTTTCTTT	CASSEDRYRTEAFF
many	TRBV28	TRBJ1-1	NA	TGTGCCAGCAGTTTAATAGAACGGCGGACTGAAGCTTTCTTT	CASSLIERRTEAFF
many	TRBV20-1	TRBJ1-1	NA	TGCAGTGGCGCCGAGCGGGTGAACACTGAAGCTTTCTTT	CSGAERVNTEAFF
many	TRBV27	TRBJ2-3	TRBD2	TGTGCCAGCAGTGCAAGAAGACTAGCAGGCACAGATACGCAGTATTTT	CASSARRLAGTDTQYF
many	TRBV27	TRBJ2-1	NA	TGTGCCAGCAGTTTATCGGCGGGAATCTCCTACAATGAGCAGTTCTTC	CASSLSAGISYNEQFF
few	TRBV28	TRBJ1-6	NA	TGTGCCAGCAGGGTCTGGGGTTCACCCCTCCACTTT	CASRVWGSPLHF
many	TRBV18	TRBJ2-1	TRBD1	TGTGCCAGCTCACCAACGACAGGGGGACTCGGGGTTGAGCAGTTCTTC	CASSPTTGGLGVEQFF
many	TRBV6-1	TRBJ2-3	NA	TGTGCCAGCAGTCACTACAGCACAGATACGCAGTATTTT	CASSHYSTDTQYF
many	TRBV20-1	TRBJ1-2	TRBD1	TGCAGTGCCCTTAACCCGACAGGGAACTATGGCTACACCTTC	CSALNPTGNYGYTF
few	TRBV5-5	TRBJ2-5	NA	TGTGCCAGCAGCTTGGGGACAGCCGAAGAGACCCAGTACTTC	CASSLGTAEETQYF
few	TRBV7-2	TRBJ1-6	NA	TGTGCCAGCAGCTTTGCAGGCAGCTCCTATAATTCACCCCTCCACTTT	CASSFAGSSYNSPLHF
NA	TRBV2	TRBJ1-1	NA	TGTGCCAGCAGTGAGGGGCCGGGGGTACTGAACACTGAAGCTTTCTTT	CASSEGPGVLNTEAFF
many	TRBV7-2	TRBJ2-1	NA	TGTGCCAGCGAGAGGTTAACCTACAATGAGCAGTTCTTC	CASERLTYNEQFF
many	TRBV3-1	TRBJ1-1	NA	TGTGCCAGCACCCTTAAGATGAACACTGAAGCTTTCTTT	CASTLKMNTEAFF
NA	TRBV10-3	TRBJ2-6	TRBD2	TGTGCCATCAGCCGAGGGACTAGCGGAGAAACTGGGGCCAACGTCCTGACTTTC	CAISRGTSGETGANVLTF
many	TRBV30	TRBJ2-7	NA	TGTGCCTGGAGTGTTTCGGGGAACCCATACGAGCAGTACTTC	CAWSVSGNPYEQYF
many	TRBV7-9	TRBJ2-1	NA	TGTGCCAGCAGCCCCGGAGGTAGGGAGAAAGGAAGTAATGAGCAGTTCTTC	CASSPGGREKGSNEQFF
NA	TRBV20-1	TRBJ1-2	NA	TGCAGTGCTAGCACCGGGACAAGCAACTATGGCTACACCTTC	CSASTGTSNYGYTF
NA	TRBV24-1	TRBJ2-1	NA	TGTGCCACCAGTGATCGACCTGGGACTGGGTCGGTCTACAATGAGCAGTTCTTC	CATSDRPGTGSVYNEQFF
few	TRBV6-2/TRBV6-3	TRBJ2-7	NA	TGTGCCAGCAGCCGCCCGGATAGCGGATCTTACGAGCAGTACTTC	CASSRPDSGSYEQYF
many	TRBV7-9	TRBJ2-1	NA	TGTGCCAGCAGCTCCATGAGGACGGTTTACAATGAGCAGTTCTTC	CASSSMRTVYNEQFF
many	TRBV30	TRBJ2-5	NA	TGTGCCTGGAGTGTACTAGGGTGGCAAGAGACCCAGTACTTC	CAWSVLGWQETQYF
many	TRBV18	TRBJ2-1	NA	TGTGCCAGCTCACTGGGTGTTCTAGCCCTAAACAATGAGCAGTTCTTC	CASSLGVLALNNEQFF
many	TRBV28	TRBJ2-7	NA	TGTGCCAGCAGACGAGACGGTACCTACGAGCAGTACTTC	CASRRDGTYEQYF
many	TRBV3-1	TRBJ2-7	NA	TGTGCCAGCAGCCAAGTAGGAGTGGGAGTTTACGAGCAGTACTTC	CASSQVGVGVYEQYF
many	TRBV6-1	TRBJ1-3	NA	TGTGCCAGCAGTGAAGTGGAGGGATCTGGAAACACCATATATTTT	CASSEVEGSGNTIYF
many	TRBV28	TRBJ1-5	NA	TGTGCCAGCAGTCGGACCCAACTGGGAAATCAGCCCCAGCATTTT	CASSRTQLGNQPQHF
many	TRBV20-1	TRBJ2-4	NA	TGCAGTGCTAGAGATCCCGGCTACAATGGAAACATTCAGTACTTC	CSARDPGYNGNIQYF
few	TRBV3-1	TRBJ2-1	NA	TGTGCCAGCAGCTCATTCGGGGGAAATGAGCAGTTCTTC	CASSSFGGNEQFF
many	TRBV28	TRBJ1-1	TRBD1	TGTGCCAGCAGTTTGGGACAGTACATGAACACTGAAGCTTTCTTT	CASSLGQYMNTEAFF
many	TRBV20-1	TRBJ2-1	NA	TGCAGTGCTAGAGGGGGGATACTCGGCTCCTACAATGAGCAGTTCTTC	CSARGGILGSYNEQFF
many	TRBV12-3/TRBV12-4	TRBJ1-5	TRBD1	TGTGCCAGCAGTGACGGACAGGGGTGGGATAGCAATCAGCCCCAGCATTTT	CASSDGQGWDSNQPQHF
many	TRBV12-3/TRBV12-4	TRBJ1-2	NA	TGTGCCAGCAGTTTAGTACAGGGTGTTCATGGCTACACCTTC	CASSLVQGVHGYTF
many	TRBV3-1	TRBJ2-3	TRBD2	TGTGCCAGCAGCCAAGGACTAGCTGCAGATACGCAGTATTTT	CASSQGLAADTQYF
NA	TRBV4-3	TRBJ2-1	NA	TGCGCCAGCAGCCAAGGTGGGGTCGCGGTCAATGAGCAGTTCTTC	CASSQGGVAVNEQFF
few	TRBV28	TRBJ1-6	TRBD1	TGTGCCAGTACAGGGGTTCCCTATAATTCACCCCTCCACTTT	CASTGVPYNSPLHF
many	TRBV11-2	TRBJ2-1	TRBD1	TGTGCCAGCAGCTCCAGCCTGGGGACAGGGGTCATTAATGAGCAGTTCTTC	CASSSSLGTGVINEQFF
NA	TRBV24-1	TRBJ2-1	NA	TGTGCCACCAGTGATTCCACAGGGAGCTCCTACAATGAGCAGTTCTTC	CATSDSTGSSYNEQFF
many	TRBV7-9	TRBJ1-2	TRBD1	TGTGCCAGCAGCCGTACGGGGTCGACAGGGGCTAACTATGGCTACACCTTC	CASSRTGSTGANYGYTF
few	TRBV4-3	TRBJ2-7	NA	TGCGCCAGCAGCCAATCCAGGGTCTACGAGCAGTACTTC	CASSQSRVYEQYF
many	TRBV11-2	TRBJ2-7	NA	TGTGCCAGCAGCTTTAGAGGGATGGGTAGAGAGCAGTACTTC	CASSFRGMGREQYF
many	TRBV11-3	TRBJ2-4	NA	TGTGCCAGCAGCTTGGCATGGTTTCAGTACTTC	CASSLAWFQYF